The 4 T cell receptor beta chains listed next were all sequenced from one sample in a study of PD-1 blockade in classical Hodgkin lymphoma. The repertoire was sequenced with immunoSEQ multiplex PCR; TCRdb's copy has only in-frame clones and lacks some. This sample has about 58,000 clones; around 93% occur once, and the top ten carry less than 11%. Each and every patient relapsed after autologous stem cell transplantation, and patients got differing brentuximab vedotin exposure. The material was peripheral blood mononuclear cells (PBMCs), obtained before the second cycle of nivolumab. The origin of the receptors is a human donor with classical Hodgkin lymphoma.

This rearrangement joins TRBV2 to TRBJ2-2; D not certain. Germline V gene sequence: CDR1 SNHLY, CDR2 FYNNEI. CDR3 length equals 13 residues. The V end was cut by 5 bases, the J end by 2 bases, with 6 bases between. The chain's CDR3 is CASSSDNTGELFF. The DNA for the CDR3 is TGTGCCAGCAGTAGTGATAACACCGGGGAGCTGTTTTTT.

This clone was detected a few times. The rearrangement joins TRBV5-1 to TRBJ2-1, with TRBD2 identical over 9 bases. Germline V gene lookup returns CDR1 SGHRS and CDR2 YFSETQ. CDR3 length: 19 residues. Unmatched junction bases numbered 15, after V lost 0 bases and J lost 5 bases. The CDR3 spells CASSLVAVPKAGGHNEQFF. The CDR3, as DNA: TGCGCCAGCAGCTTGGTCGCAGTCCCTAAAGCGGGAGGCCACAATGAGCAGTTCTTC.

The gene calls are TRBV6-1 and TRBJ1-6, with D maybe TRBD1 (6 bases). The CDR3 is made up of 15 amino acids. Trimming stripped 7 bases from V and 10 bases from J, with 20 bases between. Germline-derived CDR1 and CDR2 are MNHNS and SASEGT. CDR3 sequence reads: CASTLQGGFESPLHF. The CDR3, as DNA: TGTGCCAGCACCCTCCAAGGGGGTTTTGAATCACCCCTCCACTTT.

V usage is TRBV2 and J usage is TRBJ2-1; D ambiguous. This CDR3 region has 13 residues. Trimming pared 1 base from V and 8 bases from J, leaving 9 bases between. CDR1 and CDR2 from the germline V gene are SNHLY and FYNNEI. The CDR3 protein is CASSEEFVDEQFF. The CDR3 DNA reads as TGTGCCAGCAGTGAAGAATTCGTAGATGAGCAGTTCTTC.